One TCR beta chain is described in this entry. Produced via immunoSEQ multiplex PCR; TCRdb's table is partial and in-frame only. This sample has roughly 14,000 clones, with approximately 83% found just once. This record belongs to a study of T cell changes during pregnancy in multiple sclerosis. This TCR was recovered from a female donor with multiple sclerosis, enrolled in a pregnancy study. The sample consisted of CD8+ T cells from peripheral blood mononuclear cells, taken in the first trimester of pregnancy.

Written as DNA, the CDR3 is TGCAGCGTTGCAGGGACTAGCGGGAGGAGCGAGCAGTACTTC. Translated: CSVAGTSGRSEQYF. This sequence joins TRBV29-1 and TRBJ2-7, with 15 bases identical to TRBD2. The V gene end was trimmed by 4 bases and the J gene end by 6 bases; junction bases not matched to a gene: 4. Germline CDR1 SQVTM, CDR2 ANQGSEA. The CDR3 is 14 amino acids.